These T cell receptor beta chains were read from a single sample in a study of patients and donors after allogeneic stem cell transplantation. TCRdb reprocessed the RT-PCR reads with MiXCR, giving one entry per CDR3 protein. The data contain approximately 170,000 distinct CDR3 sequences, roughly 30% of them singletons. The sequencing input was blood, either unsorted or a sorted T cell fraction (not recorded which). All receptors come from a human donor who was either an allogeneic HSCT recipient or a stem cell or donor lymphocyte infusion donor (not recorded which). It is not recorded whose cells these are; they may come from a transplant donor. Both conserved end residues are part of each CDR3. D genes are given only for firm matches. Where a row states a size, it is once, few, many or the class of an expanded clone; other rows omit it.

D: TRBD1
size: NA
J: TRBJ1-5
V: TRBV7-2
DNA: TGTGCCAGCAGCATTGACAGGGTGGGCAATCAGCCCCAGCATTTT
CDR3: CASSIDRVGNQPQHF

D: TRBD1
size: once
J: TRBJ2-7
V: TRBV10-1
DNA: TGCGCCAGCAGTCCCGGGACAGGGCCCTACGAGCAGTACTTC
CDR3: CASSPGTGPYEQYF

D: NA
size: few
J: TRBJ1-2
V: TRBV29-1
DNA: TGCAGCGTTGTGGGCAGCCCCTATGGCTACACCTTC
CDR3: CSVVGSPYGYTF

D: TRBD1
size: NA
J: TRBJ1-5
V: TRBV5-1
DNA: TGCGCCAGCAGCGTTGGGACAGGGAATCAGCCCCAGCATTTT
CDR3: CASSVGTGNQPQHF

D: TRBD2
size: many
J: TRBJ2-1
V: TRBV7-7
DNA: TGTGCTAGCAGCTTAGGGGTTAGCGGGAGCGCAGACAATGAGCAGTTCTTC
CDR3: CASSLGVSGSADNEQFF

D: NA
size: NA
J: TRBJ1-4
V: TRBV20-1
DNA: TGCAGTGCTAGCCCTCAGGTTGAAAAACTGTTTTTT
CDR3: CSASPQVEKLFF

D: NA
size: NA
J: TRBJ2-5
V: TRBV10-3
DNA: TGTGCCCCCGATAGGGCCCCTCTCCAAGAGACCCAGTACTTC
CDR3: CAPDRAPLQETQYF

D: NA
size: few
J: TRBJ1-2
V: TRBV6-2/TRBV6-3
DNA: TGTGCCAGCAGCCCTTCCCGACGGCGATATGGCTACACCTTC
CDR3: CASSPSRRRYGYTF

D: TRBD2
size: NA
J: TRBJ2-5
V: TRBV25-1
DNA: TGTGCCAGCAGTGAGATCCGACTAGCGGGAACCGCCGGGACCCAGTACTTC
CDR3: CASSEIRLAGTAGTQYF

D: TRBD1
size: NA
J: TRBJ1-3
V: TRBV7-2
DNA: TGTGCCAGCAGCGTCTGGGACAGGGGGCGCCGGGCCTCTGGAAACACCATATATTTT
CDR3: CASSVWDRGRRASGNTIYF